This TCR beta chain is drawn from a study of spatial heterogeneity in lung cancer. Time point here: sample taken at primary tumor resection. The germline V gene has CDR1 SGDLS and CDR2 YYNGEE. Trimming took 0 bases from V and 5 from J; bases not matched to a gene: 11. This CDR3 has 17 residues. By share of the sample, this clonotype is medium-sized (0.01 to 0.1%). Its antigen is currently unknown. Whole-study results and caveats: Expanded intratumoral alpha and beta TCR counts tracked tumor mutation counts.

TCRdb recomputed calls from the 5' RACE reads with MiXCR, one row per CDR3 protein. The sample yields approximately 4,300 distinct CDR3 sequences, under 7% seen once. The V and J genes are TRBV9 and TRBJ2-1; 7 bases match TRBD1. The material sequenced was lung tumor tissue, taken at surgery. The clonotype comes from a male donor with early-stage non-small cell lung cancer. CDR3 protein: CASSVDSTGQFDNEQFF. The CDR3 DNA follows: TGTGCCAGCAGCGTAGACTCGACAGGGCAGTTCGACAATGAGCAGTTCTTC.